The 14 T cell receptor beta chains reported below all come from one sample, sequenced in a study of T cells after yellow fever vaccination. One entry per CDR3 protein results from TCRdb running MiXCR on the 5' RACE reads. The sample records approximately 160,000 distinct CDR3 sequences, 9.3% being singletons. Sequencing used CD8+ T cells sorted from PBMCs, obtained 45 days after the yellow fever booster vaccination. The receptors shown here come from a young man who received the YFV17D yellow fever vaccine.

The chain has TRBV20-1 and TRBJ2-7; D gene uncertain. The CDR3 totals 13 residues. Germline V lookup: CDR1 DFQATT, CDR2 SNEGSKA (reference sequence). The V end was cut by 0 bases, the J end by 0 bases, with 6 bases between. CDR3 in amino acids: CSAREGISYEQYV. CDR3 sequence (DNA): TGCAGTGCTAGAGAGGGGATCTCCTACGAGCAGTACGTC.

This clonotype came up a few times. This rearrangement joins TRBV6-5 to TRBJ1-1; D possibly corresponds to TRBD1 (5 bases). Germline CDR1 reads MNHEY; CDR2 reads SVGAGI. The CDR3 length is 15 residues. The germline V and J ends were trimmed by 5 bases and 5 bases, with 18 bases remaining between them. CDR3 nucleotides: TGTGCCAGCAGTGCCGAGGTGGGGCGACGAACTGAAGCTTTCTTT. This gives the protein CASSAEVGRRTEAFF.

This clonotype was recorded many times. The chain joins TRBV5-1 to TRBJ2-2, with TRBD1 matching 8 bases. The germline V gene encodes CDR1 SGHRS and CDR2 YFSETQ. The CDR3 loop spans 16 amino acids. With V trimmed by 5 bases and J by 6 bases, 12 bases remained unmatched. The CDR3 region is CASRAPSRTGPGELFF. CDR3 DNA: TGCGCCAGCAGGGCCCCATCGAGGACAGGGCCCGGGGAGCTGTTTTTT.

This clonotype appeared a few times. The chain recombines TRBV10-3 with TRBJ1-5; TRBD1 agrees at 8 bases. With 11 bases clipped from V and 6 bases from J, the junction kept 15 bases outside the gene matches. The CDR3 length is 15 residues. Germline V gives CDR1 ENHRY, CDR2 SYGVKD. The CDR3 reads CAVRPGQGAGQPQHF. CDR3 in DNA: TGTGCCGTGCGCCCCGGACAGGGTGCCGGTCAGCCCCAGCATTTT.

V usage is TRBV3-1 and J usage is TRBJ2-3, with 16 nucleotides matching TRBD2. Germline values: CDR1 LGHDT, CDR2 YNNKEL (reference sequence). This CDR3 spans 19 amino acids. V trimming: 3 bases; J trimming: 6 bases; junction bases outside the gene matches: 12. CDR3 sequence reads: CASSHSPGLAGGSSDTQYF. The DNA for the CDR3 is TGTGCCAGCAGCCATTCACCGGGACTAGCGGGGGGGAGTAGCGATACGCAGTATTTT.

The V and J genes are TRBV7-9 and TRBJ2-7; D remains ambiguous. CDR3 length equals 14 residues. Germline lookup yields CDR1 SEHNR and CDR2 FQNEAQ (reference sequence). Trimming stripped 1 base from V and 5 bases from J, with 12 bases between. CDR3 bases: TGTGCCAGCAGCTTAGGTACTCTTCGGGACGAGCAGTACTTC. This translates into CASSLGTLRDEQYF.

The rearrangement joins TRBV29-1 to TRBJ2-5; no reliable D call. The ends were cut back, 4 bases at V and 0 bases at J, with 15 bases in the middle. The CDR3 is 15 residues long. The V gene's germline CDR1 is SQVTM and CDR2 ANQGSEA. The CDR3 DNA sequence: TGCAGCGTTGTCCGGGCTGCGGCGTACCAAGAGACCCAGTACTTC. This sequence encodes CSVVRAAAYQETQYF.

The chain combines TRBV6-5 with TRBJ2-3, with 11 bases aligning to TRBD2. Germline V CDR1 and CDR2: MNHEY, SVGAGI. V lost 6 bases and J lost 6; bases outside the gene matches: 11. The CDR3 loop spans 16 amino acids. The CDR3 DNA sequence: TGTGCCAGCAGACCGCGGGTTAGCGGGGGGGCGGATACGCAGTATTTT. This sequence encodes CASRPRVSGGADTQYF.

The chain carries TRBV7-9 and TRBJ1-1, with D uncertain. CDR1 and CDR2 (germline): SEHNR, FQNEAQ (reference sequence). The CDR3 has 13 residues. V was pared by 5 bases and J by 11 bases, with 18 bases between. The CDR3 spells CASSSSPSNVAFF. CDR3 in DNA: TGTGCCAGCAGCAGCAGCCCCTCGAATGTGGCTTTCTTT.

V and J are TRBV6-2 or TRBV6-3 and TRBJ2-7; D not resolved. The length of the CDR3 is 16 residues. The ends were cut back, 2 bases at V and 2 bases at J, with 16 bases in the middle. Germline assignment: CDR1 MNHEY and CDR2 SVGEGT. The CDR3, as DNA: TGTGCCAGCAGTTACCCTCCCGGCGACGGAACCTACGAGCAGTACTTC. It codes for CASSYPPGDGTYEQYF.

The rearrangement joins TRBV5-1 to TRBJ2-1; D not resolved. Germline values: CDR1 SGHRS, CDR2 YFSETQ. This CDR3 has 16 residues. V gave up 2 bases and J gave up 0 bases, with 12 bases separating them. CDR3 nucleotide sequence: TGCGCCAGCAGCTTTCCCAGAACGAGCTCCTACAATGAGCAGTTCTTC. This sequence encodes CASSFPRTSSYNEQFF.

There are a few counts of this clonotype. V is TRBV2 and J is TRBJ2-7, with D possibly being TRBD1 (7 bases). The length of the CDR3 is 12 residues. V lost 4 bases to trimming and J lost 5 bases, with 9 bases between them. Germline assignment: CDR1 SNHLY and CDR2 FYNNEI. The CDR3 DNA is TGTGCCAGCAGTGTCAGGGGGGACGAGCAGTACGTC. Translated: CASSVRGDEQYV.

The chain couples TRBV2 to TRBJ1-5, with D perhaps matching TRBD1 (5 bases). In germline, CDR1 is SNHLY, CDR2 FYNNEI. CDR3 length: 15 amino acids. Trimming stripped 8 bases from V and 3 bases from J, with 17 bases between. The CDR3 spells CASFQGTGNNQPQHF. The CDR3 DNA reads TGTGCCAGCTTTCAGGGTACAGGAAACAATCAGCCCCAGCATTTT. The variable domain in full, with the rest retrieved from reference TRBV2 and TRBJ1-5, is EPEVTQTPSHQVTQMGQEVILRCVPISNHLYFYWYRQILGQKVEFLVSFYNNEISEKSEIFDDQFSVERPDGSNFTLKIRSTKLEDSAMYFCASFQGTGNNQPQHFGDGTRLSIL.

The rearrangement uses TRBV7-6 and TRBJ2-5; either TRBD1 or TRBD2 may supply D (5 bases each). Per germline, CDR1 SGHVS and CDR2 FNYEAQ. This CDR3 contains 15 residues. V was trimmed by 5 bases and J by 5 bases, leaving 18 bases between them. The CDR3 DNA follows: TGTGCCAGCAGCGGTGGGGGAGTGTTGGGGGAGACCCAGTACTTC. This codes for CASSGGGVLGETQYF.